This T cell receptor beta chain emerged from a study of blood T cell repertoires in COVID-19. Across the whole study: The samples span acute and convalescent COVID-19 from the United States, Italy and Spain. Nucleic acid was either cDNA or gDNA, and it came from T cells, B-cell-depleted T cells, or PBMCs.

Measured with immunoSEQ multiplex PCR; TCRdb has only the in-frame clones, and not every one. The repertoire has around 470,000 clones, 89% of them found once; the top ten carry over 0.7%. CDR3 length: 14 amino acids. The J segment lost 1 base and the V segment lost 5 bases, leaving 1 base of the junction unmatched. Germline V lookup: CDR1 LNHDA, CDR2 SQIVND (reference sequence). Enrolment of Seattle patients took place during active infection, and they were followed longitudinally. The sequencing input was peripheral blood. The sequence was collected from a man between 18 and 29 years old with COVID-19, enrolled during active disease. J is TRBJ2-2 and V is TRBV19, with 7 nucleotides matching TRBD1. CDR3 nucleotides: TGTGCCAGTAGTCGGACAGGGAACACCGGGGAGCTGTTTTTT. Protein sequence: CASSRTGNTGELFF.